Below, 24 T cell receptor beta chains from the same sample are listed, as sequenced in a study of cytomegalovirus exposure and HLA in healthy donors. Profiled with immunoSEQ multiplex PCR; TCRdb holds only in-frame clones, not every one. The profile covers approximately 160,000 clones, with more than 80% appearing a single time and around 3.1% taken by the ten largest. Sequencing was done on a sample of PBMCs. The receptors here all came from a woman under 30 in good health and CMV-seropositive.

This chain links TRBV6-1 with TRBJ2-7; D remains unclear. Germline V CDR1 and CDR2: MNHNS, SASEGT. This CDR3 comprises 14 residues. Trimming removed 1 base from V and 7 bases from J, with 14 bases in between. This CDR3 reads CASSEVLVLSEQYF. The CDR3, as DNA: TGTGCCAGCAGTGAAGTCCTCGTACTCTCTGAGCAGTACTTC.

The CDR3 nucleotides read TGTGCCAGCAGCCAGTGGTTGGGGGAGGGGTACAATGAGCAGTTCTTC. It specifies CASSQWLGEGYNEQFF. The chain uses TRBV4-2 and TRBJ2-1; 7 bases align to TRBD2. The CDR3 loop spans 16 amino acids. The germline gives CDR1 LGHNA, CDR2 YNFKEQ. V was pared by 3 bases and J by 4 bases, with 9 bases of the junction left unmatched.

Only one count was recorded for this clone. Here the CDR3 reads CASSLKLAGGVASGANVLTF. CDR3 sequence (DNA): TGTGCCAGCAGCTTAAAACTAGCGGGGGGTGTGGCGTCTGGGGCCAACGTCCTGACTTTC. The chain is built from TRBV7-8 and TRBJ2-6, with 12 bases identical to TRBD2. This CDR3 contains 20 residues. CDR1 is SGHVS and CDR2 is FQNEAQ in the germline V gene. J gave up 1 base and V 2 bases, and 9 bases lay outside the gene matches.

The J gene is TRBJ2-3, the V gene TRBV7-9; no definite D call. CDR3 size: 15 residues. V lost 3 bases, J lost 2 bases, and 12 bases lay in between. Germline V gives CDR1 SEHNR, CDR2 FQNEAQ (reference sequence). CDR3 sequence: CASSLSVSTTDTQYF. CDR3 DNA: TGTGCCAGCAGCTTGAGTGTTAGTACCACAGATACGCAGTATTTT.

The CDR3: CASSLSGGWGADTQYF. The CDR3 DNA reads TGTGCCAGCAGCTTATCGGGAGGATGGGGGGCAGATACGCAGTATTTT. J is TRBJ2-3 and V is TRBV7-8; 7 bases fit TRBD2. The CDR3 has 16 residues. Germline lookup yields CDR1 SGHVS and CDR2 FQNEAQ. With 2 bases clipped from V and 4 bases from J, the junction kept 9 bases outside the gene matches.

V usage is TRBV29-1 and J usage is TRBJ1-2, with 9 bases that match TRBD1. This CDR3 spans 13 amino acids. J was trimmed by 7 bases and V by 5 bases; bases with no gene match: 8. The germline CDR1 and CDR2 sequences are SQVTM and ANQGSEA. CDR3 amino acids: CSVSGQGVRGYTF. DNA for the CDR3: TGCAGCGTTTCGGGACAGGGTGTCCGTGGCTACACCTTC.

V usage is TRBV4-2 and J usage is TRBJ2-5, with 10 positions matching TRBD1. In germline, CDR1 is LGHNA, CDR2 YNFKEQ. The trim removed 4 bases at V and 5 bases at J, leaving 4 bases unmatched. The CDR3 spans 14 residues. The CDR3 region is CASSRRTGGETQYF. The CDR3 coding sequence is TGTGCCAGCAGCCGGAGGACAGGGGGGGAGACCCAGTACTTC.

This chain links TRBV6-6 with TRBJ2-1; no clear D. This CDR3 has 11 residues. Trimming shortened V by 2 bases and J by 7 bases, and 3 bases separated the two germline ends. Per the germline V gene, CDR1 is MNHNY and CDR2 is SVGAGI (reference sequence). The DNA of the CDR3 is TGTGCCAGCAGTTACACTAATGAGCAGTTCTTC. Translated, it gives CASSYTNEQFF.

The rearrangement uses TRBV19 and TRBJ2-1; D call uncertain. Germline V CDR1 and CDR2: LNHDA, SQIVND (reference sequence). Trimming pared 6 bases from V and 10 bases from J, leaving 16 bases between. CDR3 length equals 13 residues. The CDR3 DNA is TGTGCCAGTAGCATTAGCCACGAAAAGGAGCAGTTCTTC. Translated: CASSISHEKEQFF. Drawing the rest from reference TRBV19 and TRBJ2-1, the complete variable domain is DGGITQSPKYLFRKEGQNVTLSCEQNLNHDAMYWYRQDPGQGLRLIYYSQIVNDFQKGDIAEGYSVSREKKESFPLTVTSAQKNPTAFYLCASSISHEKEQFFGPGTRLTVL.

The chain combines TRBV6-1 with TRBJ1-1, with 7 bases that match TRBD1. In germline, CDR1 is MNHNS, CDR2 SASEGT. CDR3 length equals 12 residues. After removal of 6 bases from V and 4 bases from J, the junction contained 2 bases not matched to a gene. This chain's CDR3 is CASRQGGTEAFF. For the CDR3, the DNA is TGTGCCAGCAGGCAGGGGGGCACTGAAGCTTTCTTT.

DNA for the CDR3: TGTGCCAGTAGTCCCCGGACAGCAACTTACGAGCAGTACTTC. Its translation: CASSPRTATYEQYF. The chain joins TRBV19 to TRBJ2-7; D perhaps matches TRBD1 (6 bases). In germline, CDR1 is LNHDA, CDR2 SQIVND (reference sequence). The CDR3 sequence is 14 residues long. V was clipped by 5 bases and J by 4 bases, with 15 bases between them.

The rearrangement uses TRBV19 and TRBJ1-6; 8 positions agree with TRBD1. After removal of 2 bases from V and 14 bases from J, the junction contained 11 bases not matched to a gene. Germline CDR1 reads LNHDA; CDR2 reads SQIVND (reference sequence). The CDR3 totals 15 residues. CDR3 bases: TGTGCCAGTAGTATAAGGGGACAGGAGGGTCATACCCTCCACTTT. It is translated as CASSIRGQEGHTLHF.

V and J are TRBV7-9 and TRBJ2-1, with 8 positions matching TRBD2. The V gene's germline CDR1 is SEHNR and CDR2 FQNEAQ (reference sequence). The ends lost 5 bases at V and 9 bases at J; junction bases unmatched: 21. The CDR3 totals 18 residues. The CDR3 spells CASSPPGRSGAGDFEQFF. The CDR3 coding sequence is TGTGCCAGCAGCCCGCCAGGGAGATCCGGAGCGGGAGACTTTGAGCAGTTCTTC.

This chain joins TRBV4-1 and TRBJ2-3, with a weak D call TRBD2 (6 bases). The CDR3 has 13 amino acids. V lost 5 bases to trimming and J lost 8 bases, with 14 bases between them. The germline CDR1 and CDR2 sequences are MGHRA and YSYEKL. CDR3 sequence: CASSYLLRGTQYF. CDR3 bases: TGCGCCAGCAGCTATCTATTGCGGGGTACGCAGTATTTT.

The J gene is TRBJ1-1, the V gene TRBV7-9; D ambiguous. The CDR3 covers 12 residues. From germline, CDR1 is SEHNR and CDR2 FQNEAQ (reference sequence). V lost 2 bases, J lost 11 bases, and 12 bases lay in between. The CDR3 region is CASSLHGKKAFF. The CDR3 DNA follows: TGTGCCAGCAGCTTACACGGGAAGAAGGCTTTCTTT.

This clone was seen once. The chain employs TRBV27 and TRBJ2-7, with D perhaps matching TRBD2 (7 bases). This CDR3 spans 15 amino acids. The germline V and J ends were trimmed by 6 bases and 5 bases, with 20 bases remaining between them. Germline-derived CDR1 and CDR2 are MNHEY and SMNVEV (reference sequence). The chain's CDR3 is CASRGGGGGGHEQYF. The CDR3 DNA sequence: TGTGCCAGCAGAGGAGGCGGGGGCGGGGGACACGAGCAGTACTTC.

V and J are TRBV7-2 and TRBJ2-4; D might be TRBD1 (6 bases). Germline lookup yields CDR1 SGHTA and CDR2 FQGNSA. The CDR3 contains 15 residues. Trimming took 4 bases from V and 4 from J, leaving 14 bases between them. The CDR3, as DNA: TGTGCCAGCAGCTCCCGCAGCAGGGGAAAAAACATTCAGTACTTC. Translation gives CASSSRSRGKNIQYF. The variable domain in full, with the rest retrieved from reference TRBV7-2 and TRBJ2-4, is GAGVSQSPSNKVTEKGKDVELRCDPISGHTALYWYRQSLGQGLEFLIYFQGNSAPDKSGLPSDRFSAERTGGSVSTLTIQRTQQEDSAVYLCASSSRSRGKNIQYFGAGTRLSVL.

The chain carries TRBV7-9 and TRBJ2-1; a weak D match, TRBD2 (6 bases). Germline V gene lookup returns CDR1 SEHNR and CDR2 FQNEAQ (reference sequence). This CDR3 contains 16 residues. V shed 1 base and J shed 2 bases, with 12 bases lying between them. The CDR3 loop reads CASSLDGGRPYNEQFF. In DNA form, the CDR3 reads TGTGCCAGCAGCTTAGACGGGGGACGGCCCTACAATGAGCAGTTCTTC.

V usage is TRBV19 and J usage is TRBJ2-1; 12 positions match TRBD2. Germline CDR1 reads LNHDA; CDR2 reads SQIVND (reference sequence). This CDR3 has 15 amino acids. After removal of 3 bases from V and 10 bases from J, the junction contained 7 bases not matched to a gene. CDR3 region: CASSIPLAGGQEQFF. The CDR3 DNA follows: TGTGCCAGTAGTATTCCACTAGCGGGGGGCCAAGAGCAGTTCTTC.

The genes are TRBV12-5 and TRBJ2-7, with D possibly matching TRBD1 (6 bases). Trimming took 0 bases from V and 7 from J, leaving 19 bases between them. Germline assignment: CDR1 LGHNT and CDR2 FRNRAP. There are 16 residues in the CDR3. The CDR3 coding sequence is TGTGCTAGTGGTTTGGTACTTAGGCAGGGGTCCGTGGAGCAGTACTTC. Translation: CASGLVLRQGSVEQYF.

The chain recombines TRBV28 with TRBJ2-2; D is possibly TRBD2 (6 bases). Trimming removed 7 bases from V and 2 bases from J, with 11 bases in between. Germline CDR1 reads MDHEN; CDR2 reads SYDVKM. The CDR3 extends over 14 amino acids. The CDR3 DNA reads TGTGCCAGCAAGGAGGGAACTAACACCGGGGAGCTGTTTTTT. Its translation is CASKEGTNTGELFF.

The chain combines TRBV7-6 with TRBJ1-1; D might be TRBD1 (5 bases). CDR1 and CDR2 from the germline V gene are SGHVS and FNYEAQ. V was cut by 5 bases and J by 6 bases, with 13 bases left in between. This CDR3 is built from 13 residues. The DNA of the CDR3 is TGTGCCAGCAGCCCCCCAGGGAATTCTGAAGCTTTCTTT. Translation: CASSPPGNSEAFF.

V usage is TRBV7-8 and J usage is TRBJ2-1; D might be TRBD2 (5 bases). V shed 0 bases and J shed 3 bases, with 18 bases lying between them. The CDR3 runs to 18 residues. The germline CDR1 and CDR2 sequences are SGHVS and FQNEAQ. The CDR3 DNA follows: TGTGCCAGCAGCTTAGCCTTGGAGGAGGTACCGGACTACAATGAGCAGTTCTTC. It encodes CASSLALEEVPDYNEQFF.

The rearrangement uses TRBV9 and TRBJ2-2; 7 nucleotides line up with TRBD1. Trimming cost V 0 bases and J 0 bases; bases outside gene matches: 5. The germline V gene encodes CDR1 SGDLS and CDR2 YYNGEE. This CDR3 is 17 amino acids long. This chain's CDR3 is CASSVVGTDANTGELFF. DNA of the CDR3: TGTGCCAGCAGCGTAGTGGGGACAGATGCGAACACCGGGGAGCTGTTTTTT.